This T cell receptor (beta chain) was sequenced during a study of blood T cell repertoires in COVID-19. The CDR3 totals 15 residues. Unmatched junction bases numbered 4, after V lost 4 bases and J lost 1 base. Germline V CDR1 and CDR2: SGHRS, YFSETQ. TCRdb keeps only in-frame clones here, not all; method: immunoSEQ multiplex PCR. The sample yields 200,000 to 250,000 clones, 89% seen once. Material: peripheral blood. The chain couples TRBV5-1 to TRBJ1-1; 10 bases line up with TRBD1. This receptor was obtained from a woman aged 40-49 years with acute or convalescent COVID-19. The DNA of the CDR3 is TGCGCCAGCAGCCCACGGACAGGGGGGAACACTGAAGCTTTCTTT. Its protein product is CASSPRTGGNTEAFF.